Below, 29 T cell receptor beta chains from the same sample are listed, as sequenced in a study of T cell responses to AZD1222 COVID-19 vaccine (dated by TCRdb to the early 2020s). The intended sense of this specimen's time point label: baseline before first vaccination. The treatment or condition label of this sample denotes: meningococcal conjugate vaccine given as trial control. The library was built by means of the immunoSEQ multiplex PCR assay. TCRdb obtained this table from immuneACCESS and retained in-frame rearrangements with V and J assigned. These tables miss some clones; where compared with another copy, unresolved V genes account for less than half of the shortfall, and the remainder is unexplained. This sample is represented by 150,000 or so clones; approximately 88% of them were singletons. The top ten clonotypes cover roughly 3.5% of the sample. Sequences were derived from peripheral blood, sampled on day 0 of MenACWY control vaccination. The source is an adult in good health.

Only one count was recorded for this clone. The V gene is TRBV5-1, the J gene TRBJ2-7, with no clear D. The CDR3 extends over 12 amino acids. V shed 0 bases and J shed 6 bases, with 7 bases lying between them. The germline V gene encodes CDR1 SGHRS and CDR2 YFSETQ. CDR3 amino acids: CASSLEGFEQYF. The CDR3 DNA follows: TGCGCCAGCAGCTTGGAAGGGTTCGAGCAGTACTTC.

The V gene is TRBV11-3, the J gene TRBJ2-7; D unresolved. CDR3 length: 12 amino acids. Trimming shortened V by 3 bases and J by 5 bases, and 8 bases separated the two germline ends. CDR1 is SGHNT and CDR2 is YENEEA in the germline V gene. The CDR3, as DNA: TGTGCCAGCAGCTTTGACGGAGACGAGCAGTACTTC. As protein: CASSFDGDEQYF.

The rearrangement uses TRBV7-8 and TRBJ1-5, with D uncertain. Germline V gives CDR1 SGHVS, CDR2 FQNEAQ. Trimming cost V 1 base and J 4 bases, with 11 bases left between them. The CDR3 runs to 15 residues. The CDR3 here is CASSLEAVRNQPQHF. The CDR3 DNA follows: TGTGCCAGCAGCTTAGAGGCCGTCAGGAATCAGCCCCAGCATTTT.

This clone was seen once. V and J are TRBV25-1 and TRBJ1-2; 12 bases line up with TRBD1. V lost 7 bases, J lost 5 bases, and 8 bases stayed unmatched. The CDR3 has 15 amino acids. The germline CDR1 and CDR2 sequences are MGHDK and SYGVNS. The chain's CDR3 is CASTDGTGGAYGYTF. The CDR3, as DNA: TGTGCCAGCACCGACGGGACAGGGGGCGCATATGGCTACACCTTC.

This clone was seen a handful of times. This chain joins TRBV4-1 and TRBJ1-5; D is uncertain. V gave up 0 bases and J gave up 7 bases, with 13 bases separating them. This CDR3 is built from 15 residues. Germline loops: CDR1 MGHRA, CDR2 YSYEKL. The DNA of the CDR3 is TGCGCCAGCAGCCAAGAGAGGGAAGAGGGACAGCCCCAGCATTTT. This encodes CASSQEREEGQPQHF.

The chain recombines TRBV9 with TRBJ2-5; 11 bases fit TRBD1. This CDR3 has 15 residues. The germline CDR1 and CDR2 sequences are SGDLS and YYNGEE. Losses at the gene ends were 3 bases for V and 9 bases for J; bases not matched to a gene: 10. The CDR3 reads CASSAGQGAQRAQYF. DNA for the CDR3: TGTGCCAGCAGCGCAGGACAGGGGGCTCAGCGGGCCCAGTACTTC.

About this clone itself: Sequence at one end of the junction differs from germline and may be a read error. The chain uses TRBV7-2 and TRBJ2-7, with 12 bases matching TRBD1. Germline CDR1 SGHTA, CDR2 FQGNSA. The CDR3 runs to 18 residues. This CDR3 is CASSLAGTGGAVPYEQYF. The CDR3 coding sequence is TGTGCCAGCAGCCTAGCGGGGACAGGGGGCGCGGTCCCCTACGAGCAGTACTTC.

The gene calls are TRBV6-8 and TRBJ2-1; D unresolved. The germline gives CDR1 MNHGY, CDR2 SAAAGT. CDR3 length: 17 residues. V was trimmed by 2 bases and J by 7 bases, leaving 21 bases between them. CDR3 DNA: TGTGCCAGCAGTTACGATATCCCCCTCGGTAGTGGGAATGAGCAGTTCTTC. Residues: CASSYDIPLGSGNEQFF.

The chain uses TRBV7-9 and TRBJ1-1; 7 bases fit TRBD1. Trimming took 9 bases from V and 0 from J; bases not matched to a gene: 4. The CDR3 has 13 amino acids. The V gene's germline CDR1 is SEHNR and CDR2 FQNEAQ (reference sequence). Written as DNA, the CDR3 is TGTGCCAGTACGGACAGGTTGAACACTGAAGCTTTCTTT. Its translation: CASTDRLNTEAFF. Combining the CDR3 with reference TRBV7-9 and TRBJ1-1 gives the whole variable domain DTGVSQNPRHKITKRGQNVTFRCDPISEHNRLYWYRQTLGQGPEFLTYFQNEAQLEKSRLLSDRFSAERPKGSFSTLEIQRTEQGDSAMYLCASTDRLNTEAFFGQGTRLTVV.

V is TRBV18 and J is TRBJ1-1; possibly TRBD1 for D (5 bases). V lost 0 bases and J 3 bases, leaving 14 bases between the germline ends. CDR1 KGHSH and CDR2 LQKENI come from the germline V gene. The CDR3 runs to 16 residues. CDR3 residues: CASSPPSKAGYTEAFF. DNA for the CDR3: TGTGCCAGCTCACCACCGTCGAAGGCAGGGTACACTGAAGCTTTCTTT.

CDR3 amino acids: CASSLVGVNYEQYF. CDR3 bases: TGTGCCAGCAGCTTGGTGGGGGTGAACTACGAGCAGTACTTC. The chain combines TRBV5-6 with TRBJ2-7; D possibly uses TRBD1 or TRBD2 (5 bases each). Germline V gene data show CDR1 as SGHDT and CDR2 as YYEEEE. The CDR3 is 14 amino acids. Trimming stripped 0 bases from V and 3 bases from J, with 10 bases between.

This clone has just a few counts. This chain uses TRBV5-6 with TRBJ1-2; the D gene is possibly TRBD1 (6 bases). CDR1 and CDR2 from the germline V gene are SGHDT and YYEEEE. The length of the CDR3 is 16 residues. The ends were cut back, 2 bases at V and 1 base at J, with 15 bases in the middle. The CDR3 here is CASSFEQGGGNYGYTF. Written as DNA, the CDR3 is TGTGCCAGCAGCTTTGAACAGGGAGGCGGTAACTATGGCTACACCTTC.

This clone showed up just a few times. The rearrangement uses TRBV27 and TRBJ1-2; D perhaps matches TRBD1 (5 bases). The CDR3 consists of 14 residues. Germline CDR1 is MNHEY and CDR2 is SMNVEV (reference sequence). The V gene lost 6 bases and the J gene lost 3 bases, with 14 bases spanning the gap. CDR3 in amino acids: CASSRALSHYGYTF. The DNA of the CDR3 is TGTGCCAGCAGCAGGGCCCTGTCCCACTATGGCTACACCTTC.

This clone was detected only once. The chain uses TRBV4-3 and TRBJ2-2, with TRBD2 matching over 10 bases. The CDR3 length is 18 residues. The germline V gene encodes CDR1 LGHNA and CDR2 YSLEER. V gave up 0 bases and J gave up 5 bases; unmatched junction bases: 9. The DNA of the CDR3 is TGCGCCAGCAGCCAAGATCCCTCGAGCGGGGGGGTTACCGGGGAGCTGTTTTTT. It is translated as CASSQDPSSGGVTGELFF.

V usage is TRBV12-3 or TRBV12-4 and J usage is TRBJ2-1, with unresolved D. Trimming cost V 3 bases and J 6 bases, with 6 bases left between them. This CDR3 is built from 12 residues. CDR3 DNA sequence: TGTGCCAGCAGTTTTCTTCCCAATGAGCAGTTCTTC. Amino acids: CASSFLPNEQFF.

The chain employs TRBV11-2 and TRBJ2-7; no firm D call. V was pared by 2 bases and J by 1 base, with 9 bases between. The CDR3 consists of 14 residues. Germline CDR1 is SGHAT and CDR2 is FQNNGV. CDR3 residues: CASSLLDPSYEQYF. The CDR3 nucleotides are TGTGCCAGCAGCTTATTGGACCCTTCCTACGAGCAGTACTTC.

This CDR3 is CASSQVGLPDYEQYF. The CDR3 coding sequence is TGTGCCAGCAGCCAAGTAGGCCTGCCGGACTACGAGCAGTACTTC. The rearrangement links TRBV4-2 to TRBJ2-7; D is unclear. Germline V gives CDR1 LGHNA, CDR2 YNFKEQ. This CDR3 has 15 residues. V was shortened by 1 base and J by 3 bases, with 13 bases between the two germline ends.

This clone was seen just once. This sequence joins TRBV9 and TRBJ2-1, with 8 bases aligning to TRBD2. Unmatched junction bases numbered 5, after V lost 0 bases and J lost 3 bases. The CDR3 runs to 16 residues. Germline lookup yields CDR1 SGDLS and CDR2 YYNGEE. The CDR3, as DNA: TGTGCCAGCAGCGTAGTCAAAACTAGCGGCTACAATGAGCAGTTCTTC. Amino acids: CASSVVKTSGYNEQFF.

The chain recombines TRBV15 with TRBJ1-3; D gene uncertain. The CDR3 is 14 residues long. Germline loops: CDR1 LNHNV, CDR2 YYDKDF (reference sequence). The V end lost 7 bases, the J end lost 1 base, and 11 bases lay between the germline ends. The CDR3: CATTKQKSGNTIYF. CDR3 nucleotides: TGTGCCACCACCAAACAGAAATCTGGAAACACCATATATTTT.

The chain recombines TRBV9 with TRBJ1-4; 7 bases are a match to TRBD1. From germline, CDR1 is SGDLS and CDR2 YYNGEE. There are 20 residues in the CDR3. The junction had 17 bases not matched to a gene; V was cut back by 3 bases and J by 0 bases. Written as DNA, the CDR3 is TGTGCCAGCAGCGCCCTCGGGACAGAAGACGCTCTTGCAACTAATGAAAAACTGTTTTTT. As protein: CASSALGTEDALATNEKLFF.

The chain uses TRBV19 and TRBJ2-4; D may correspond to TRBD1 or TRBD2 (5 bases each). The germline V gene has CDR1 LNHDA and CDR2 SQIVND (reference sequence). The CDR3 length is 13 residues. V was pared by 8 bases and J by 2 bases, with 10 bases between. The CDR3 protein is CASREGPKNIQYF. For the CDR3, the DNA is TGTGCCAGTCGTGAGGGACCCAAAAACATTCAGTACTTC.

This chain uses TRBV4-2 with TRBJ1-4; a weak D match, TRBD1 (5 bases). Germline V CDR1 and CDR2: LGHNA, YNFKEQ. V was shortened by 0 bases and J by 7 bases, with 9 bases between the two germline ends. This CDR3 has 14 amino acids. CDR3 in DNA: TGTGCCAGCAGCCAAGATGGGGCGAGTGAAAAACTGTTTTTT. Protein: CASSQDGASEKLFF.

The V call is TRBV29-1, the J call TRBJ1-1, with a weak D call TRBD1 (5 bases). Trimming stripped 0 bases from V and 7 bases from J, with 15 bases between. The CDR3 spans 14 residues. Per germline, CDR1 SQVTM and CDR2 ANQGSEA. Here the CDR3 DNA reads TGCAGCGTTGAAGATTTGTTTACAGGCGTTGAAGCTTTCTTT. It codes for CSVEDLFTGVEAFF. The entire variable domain, with the rest obtained from reference TRBV29-1 and TRBJ1-1, is as follows: SAVISQKPSRDICQRGTSLTIQCQVDSQVTMMFWYRQQPGQSLTLIATANQGSEATYESGFVIDKFPISRPNLTFSTLTVSNMSPEDSSIYLCSVEDLFTGVEAFFGQGTRLTVV.

The rearrangement uses TRBV27 and TRBJ1-4, with a tentative D call TRBD1 (6 bases). This CDR3 region has 14 residues. Germline CDR1 MNHEY, CDR2 SMNVEV (reference sequence). Trimming stripped 6 bases from V and 8 bases from J, with 16 bases between. The CDR3 loop is CASRAEGGGEKLFF. The CDR3 nucleotides read TGTGCCAGCAGGGCCGAGGGGGGGGGCGAAAAACTGTTTTTT. The complete variable domain, with remaining parts taken from reference TRBV27 and TRBJ1-4, reads EAQVTQNPRYLITVTGKKLTVTCSQNMNHEYMSWYRQDPGLGLRQIYYSMNVEVTDKGDVPEGYKVSRKEKRNFPLILESPSPNQTSLYFCASRAEGGGEKLFFGSGTQLSVL.

This clone showed up just once. The V call is TRBV24-1, the J call TRBJ1-5; TRBD1 agrees at 12 bases. Germline CDR1 KGHDR, CDR2 SFDVKD. V trimming: 7 bases; J trimming: 4 bases; junction bases outside the gene matches: 4. This CDR3 spans 15 amino acids. The CDR3 here is CATSEGQGANQPQHF. The CDR3 DNA reads TGTGCCACCAGCGAGGGACAGGGGGCTAATCAGCCCCAGCATTTT.

This chain uses TRBV2 with TRBJ1-6; TRBD1 aligns across 8 bases. The CDR3 spans 15 residues. Germline loops: CDR1 SNHLY, CDR2 FYNNEI. Trimming at V came to 6 bases and at J to 7 bases, leaving 8 bases not matched to a gene. CDR3 in DNA: TGTGCCAGCAGCGAACGACAGGGGATGAATTCACCCCTCCACTTT. This translates into CASSERQGMNSPLHF.

The rearrangement joins TRBV5-1 to TRBJ2-1; 12 bases align to TRBD1. V was clipped by 4 bases and J by 6 bases; unmatched bases: 5. The CDR3 loop spans 15 amino acids. The germline V gene has CDR1 SGHRS and CDR2 YFSETQ. The CDR3 coding sequence is TGCGCCAGCAGCCGCGGGACAGGGGGCTTCAATGAGCAGTTCTTC. Translating gives CASSRGTGGFNEQFF.

This clone was detected once. This rearrangement joins TRBV27 to TRBJ2-7, with D possibly TRBD2 on 6 matching bases. Per germline, CDR1 MNHEY and CDR2 SMNVEV (reference sequence). The V and J ends lost 3 bases and 3 bases respectively, with 12 bases between them. This CDR3 is built from 14 residues. CDR3 nucleotides: TGTGCCAGCAGTTTGCGGGGAGAAGTCTACGAGCAGTACTTC. Translated: CASSLRGEVYEQYF.

The chain links TRBV7-2 to TRBJ2-5; 8 bases are shared with TRBD2. V was pared by 4 bases and J by 4 bases, with 8 bases of the junction left unmatched. This CDR3 has 15 residues. From germline, CDR1 is SGHTA and CDR2 FQGNSA. CDR3: CASSSAGGAGETQYF. The DNA of the CDR3 is TGTGCCAGCAGCTCGGCCGGGGGGGCCGGAGAGACCCAGTACTTC.